One and the same sample provided the 14 T cell receptor beta chains below, sequenced in a study of blood T cell repertoires in COVID-19. This table comes from immunoSEQ multiplex PCR, and its TCRdb copy is limited to in-frame clones, with some not included. This table holds about 47,000 clones, 82% found once. Sequencing was carried out using peripheral blood. The receptors were gathered from a human donor with acute or convalescent COVID-19. The donor label of this sample is uncertain.

Worth noting for this clone: At one end the junction does not follow the germline gene, possibly because of a read error. This same CDR3 is encoded by further DNA sequences in the sample. The chain carries TRBV24-1 and TRBJ1-1; 8 nucleotides agree with TRBD1. Per the germline V gene, CDR1 is KGHDR and CDR2 is SFDVKD. This CDR3 spans 12 amino acids. CDR3 residues: CACQGAGTEAFF. CDR3 nucleotide sequence: TGTGCCTGCCAGGGGGCCGGCACTGAAGCTTTCTTC.

The rearrangement uses TRBV18 and TRBJ1-2, with no clear D. The CDR3 totals 15 residues. The V end lost 1 base, the J end lost 0 bases, and 9 bases lay between the germline ends. CDR1 and CDR2 (germline): KGHSH, LQKENI. CDR3 nucleotide sequence: TGTGCCAGCTCACCACGAGGGTCGCCTAACTATGGCTACACCTTC. Translated, it gives CASSPRGSPNYGYTF.

In this sample, this clone turned up a few times. The chain has TRBV30 and TRBJ2-2; 8 nucleotides align to TRBD1. Trimming cost V 3 bases and J 8 bases; bases outside gene matches: 2. This CDR3 is built from 12 residues. Germline CDR1 GTSNPN, CDR2 SVGIG (reference sequence). CDR3 sequence reads: CAWRGTGGELFF. For the CDR3, the DNA is TGTGCCTGGAGGGGGACAGGTGGGGAGCTGTTTTTT. The full variable domain, rest sourced from reference TRBV30 and TRBJ2-2, is SQTIHQWPATLVQPVGSPLSLECTVEGTSNPNLYWYRQAAGRGLQLLFYSVGIGQISSEVPQNLSASRPQDRQFILSSKKLLLSDSGFYLCAWRGTGGELFFGEGSRLTVL.

The CDR3 region is CAWSLTGPRYEQYF. The CDR3 coding sequence is TGTGCCTGGAGTTTGACAGGGCCGAGATACGAGCAGTACTTC. The chain couples TRBV30 to TRBJ2-7, with 7 nucleotides matching TRBD1. This CDR3 spans 14 amino acids. Per the germline V gene, CDR1 is GTSNPN and CDR2 is SVGIG (reference sequence). V was pared by 2 bases and J by 4 bases, with 8 bases of the junction left unmatched.

The chain is built from TRBV7-9 and TRBJ1-6, with unresolved D. V dropped 3 bases and J dropped 7 bases, with 13 bases sitting between them. The CDR3 covers 15 residues. Germline V gene sequence: CDR1 SEHNR, CDR2 FQNEAQ (reference sequence). The CDR3 here is CASSLAGRENSPLHF. CDR3 in DNA: TGTGCCAGCAGCTTGGCCGGGAGGGAGAATTCACCCCTCCACTTT.

This chain links TRBV6-2 or TRBV6-3 with TRBJ2-5; D is ambiguous. The CDR3 totals 15 residues. Germline V gene lookup returns CDR1 MNHEY and CDR2 SVGEGT. Deletions cut 2 bases from V and 0 bases from J, with 10 bases between. The CDR3 DNA sequence: TGTGCCAGCAGTTACGGAACTAACGACCAAGAGACCCAGTACTTC. Residues: CASSYGTNDQETQYF.

The J gene is TRBJ2-6, the V gene TRBV10-3; 10 bases line up with TRBD2. J was trimmed by 3 bases and V by 3 bases; bases with no gene match: 2. The CDR3 runs 16 residues. CDR1 is ENHRY, CDR2 SYGVKD, per germline. The chain's CDR3 is CAISEAGGSGANVLTF. The CDR3 coding sequence is TGTGCCATCAGTGAAGCGGGGGGGAGTGGGGCCAACGTCCTGACTTTC.

This clone was observed a handful of times. The genes are TRBV7-9 and TRBJ1-6; 7 bases agree with TRBD1. Germline CDR1 SEHNR, CDR2 FQNEAQ (reference sequence). V gave up 5 bases and J gave up 10 bases; unmatched junction bases: 5. This CDR3 has 13 amino acids. CDR3 protein: CASSLTGESPLHF. The CDR3 region has the DNA TGTGCCAGCAGCCTAACAGGGGAATCACCCCTCCACTTT.

This sequence joins TRBV6-5 and TRBJ2-2, with 10 positions matching TRBD2. V lost 8 bases to trimming and J lost 1 base; unmatched junction nucleotides: 4. The CDR3 has 15 residues. Germline V gene lookup returns CDR1 MNHEY and CDR2 SVGAGI. The CDR3: CASSLAGGNTGELFF. The CDR3, as DNA: TGTGCCAGCTCGTTAGCGGGGGGGAACACCGGGGAGCTGTTTTTT.

The chain employs TRBV4-1 and TRBJ2-3; the match to TRBD2 covers 7 bases. J lost 6 bases, V lost 4 bases, and 13 bases had no gene match. Germline CDR1 reads MGHRA; CDR2 reads YSYEKL. The CDR3 length is 16 residues. In DNA form, the CDR3 reads TGCGCCAGCAGCCCCAGCGGGACTGCGGGCTTCGATACGCAGTATTTT. This codes for CASSPSGTAGFDTQYF.

The chain recombines TRBV27 with TRBJ2-7; TRBD2 aligns across 7 bases. Germline V gene lookup returns CDR1 MNHEY and CDR2 SMNVEV (reference sequence). Unmatched junction bases numbered 8, after V lost 4 bases and J lost 11 bases. The CDR3 length is 12 residues. This CDR3 reads CASSSGGRSEYF. The CDR3 DNA sequence: TGTGCCAGCAGTTCGGGGGGACGCAGTGAGTACTTC.

The gene calls are TRBV6-2 or TRBV6-3 and TRBJ2-1; the match to TRBD2 covers 10 bases. The ends lost 4 bases at V and 1 base at J; junction bases unmatched: 13. Germline V CDR1 and CDR2: MNHEY, SVGEGT. The CDR3 sequence is 19 residues long. The CDR3 nucleotides read TGTGCCAGCAGTTCCATTCGGTTAGCGGGAGGTCTGTCCTACAATGAGCAGTTCTTC. Its protein product is CASSSIRLAGGLSYNEQFF.

CDR3 protein: CSARDRGRNEQFF. CDR3 nucleotides: TGCAGCGCCCGGGACAGGGGGCGAAATGAGCAGTTCTTC. The chain recombines TRBV29-1 with TRBJ2-1; TRBD1 agrees at 12 bases. Trimming cost V 7 bases and J 7 bases; bases outside gene matches: 5. The germline V gene encodes CDR1 SQVTM and CDR2 ANQGSEA. This CDR3 is 13 amino acids long.

The gene calls are TRBV6-6 and TRBJ1-1, with unresolved D. This CDR3 contains 11 residues. CDR1 is MNHNY, CDR2 SVGAGI, per germline (reference sequence). Trimming pared 2 bases from V and 6 bases from J, leaving 4 bases between. In DNA form, the CDR3 reads TGTGCCAGCAGTTACGGGCCTGAAGCTTTCTTT. Residues: CASSYGPEAFF.